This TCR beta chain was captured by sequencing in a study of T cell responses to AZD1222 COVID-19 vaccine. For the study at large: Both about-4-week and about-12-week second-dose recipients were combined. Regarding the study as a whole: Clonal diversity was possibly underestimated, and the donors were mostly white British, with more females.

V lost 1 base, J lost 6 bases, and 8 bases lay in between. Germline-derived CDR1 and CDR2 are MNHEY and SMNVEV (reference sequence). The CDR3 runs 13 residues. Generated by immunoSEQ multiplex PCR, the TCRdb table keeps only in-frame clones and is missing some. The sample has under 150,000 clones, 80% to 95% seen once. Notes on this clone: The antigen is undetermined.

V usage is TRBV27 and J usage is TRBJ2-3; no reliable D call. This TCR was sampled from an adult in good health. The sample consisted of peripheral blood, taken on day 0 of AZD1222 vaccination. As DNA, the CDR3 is TGTGCCAGCAGTTTATGGGGTGATGATACGCAGTATTTT. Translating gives CASSLWGDDTQYF.